This TCR beta chain was found in a study of blood T cell repertoires in COVID-19. The overall study: Acute and convalescent COVID-19 samples came from the United States, Italy and Spain.

The protocol was immunoSEQ multiplex PCR, while the TCRdb copy is restricted to in-frame clones and leaves out a portion. The table records roughly 200,000 clones, 87% of them present only once. Residents of approximately 25 US areas, aged roughly 18 to 89 years, made up the participants. Cohort allocation depended upon clinical history that participants reported. V lost 4 bases, J lost 4 bases, and 5 bases stayed unmatched. The germline gives CDR1 KGHDR, CDR2 SFDVKD. This CDR3 has 14 amino acids. This TCR derives from a woman aged 25-40 years who had recovered from COVID-19. Sequenced material: PBMCs or T cells enriched from blood (not recorded which). V gene TRBV24-1 combines with J gene TRBJ1-2; the match to TRBD1 covers 7 bases. CDR3 in DNA: TGTGCCACCAGTGACCCAACAGGGGTCTATGGCTACACCTTC. This sequence encodes CATSDPTGVYGYTF.